These T cell receptor beta chains were read from a single sample in a study of blood T cell repertoires in COVID-19. Clones were read by immunoSEQ multiplex PCR, and TCRdb kept only the in-frame ones, dropping some. This sample yields about 270,000 clones, of which approximately 89% are seen a single time; approximately 3% belongs to the top ten. Sequencing was performed on PBMCs or T cells enriched from blood (not recorded which). The receptors come from a man between 35 and 55 years old who had been exposed to COVID-19. Both conserved end residues are trimmed from each CDR3.

J,V,CDR3
TRBJ2-1,TRBV7-2,ASSSNSGTGRRNEQF
TRBJ1-1,TRBV4-1,ASSQEDRGFRSEAF
TRBJ1-1,TRBV11-3,ASSLVLGKGTEAF
TRBJ2-3,TRBV12-3/TRBV12-4,ASRGSGDTQY
TRBJ1-2,TRBV28,ASSSTGYHYGYT
TRBJ2-7,TRBV3-1/TRBV3-2,ASSPHVGNQGEQY
TRBJ2-1,TRBV24-1,ATSDFTPNEQF
TRBJ2-3,TRBV27,ASSLAGGSGSTDTQY
TRBJ2-1,TRBV19,ASSTVSSYNEQF
TRBJ2-7,TRBV7-9,ASSVIQGLEQY
TRBJ1-1,TRBV18,ASSTGQWRDTEAF
TRBJ2-2,TRBV28,ASRDRDRGTFGELF
TRBJ2-1,TRBV7-2,ASSLRGSGLTATEQF
TRBJ2-7,TRBV5-1,ASSLDRDSYEQY
TRBJ2-7,TRBV18,ASSLALNSYEQY
TRBJ2-3,TRBV5-4,ASSGGEGGTDTQY
TRBJ1-2,TRBV3-1/TRBV3-2,ASSRRPGGGYT
TRBJ1-1,TRBV7-9,ASSTRGGDTEAF
TRBJ2-5,TRBV7-2,ASSPLEGASETQY
TRBJ1-1,TRBV6-5,ASRPGMNTEAF
TRBJ1-1,TRBV4-1,ASSQRGGALNTEAF
TRBJ2-5,TRBV11-3,ASSLGRGGQETQY
TRBJ2-2,TRBV6-1,ASSEREGGELF
TRBJ1-5,TRBV19,ASSIDLGRGQPQH
TRBJ1-4,TRBV6-5,ASRPGGPHEKLF
TRBJ1-4,TRBV9,ASSTGTVNEKLF
TRBJ1-6,TRBV7-8,ASSPLSSRSNSPLH
TRBJ2-2,TRBV9,ASASTGEVTGELF
TRBJ2-2,TRBV27,ASLKDTWDTGELF
TRBJ1-3,TRBV10-3,AISDRGSLSSGNTIY
TRBJ1-3,TRBV30,AWTVSGNTIY
TRBJ2-6,TRBV28,ASSLPAGANVLT
TRBJ1-5,TRBV5-1,ASSQGQGNQPQH
TRBJ1-5,TRBV19,ASSISGNQPQH
TRBJ2-3,TRBV7-3,ASSPLAVSTDTQY
TRBJ1-1,TRBV25-1,ASSERDSGAEAF
TRBJ1-5,TRBV10-3,AISGDSSNQPQH
TRBJ2-3,TRBV28,ASSFLAGGADTQY
TRBJ2-1,TRBV7-9,ASSLSAGYNEQF
TRBJ1-1,TRBV2,ASSPGWATEAF
TRBJ1-1,TRBV19,ASIPTGGDEAF
TRBJ2-7,TRBV9,ASSVSGREREQY
TRBJ1-6,TRBV28,ASSLVQGNSPLH
TRBJ1-3,TRBV4-1,ASSQWTGSSGNTIY
TRBJ2-2,TRBV11-2,ASSPSDSLNTGELF
TRBJ2-1,TRBV29-1,SVGGGGSSYNEQF
TRBJ1-1,TRBV28,ASSSLGQGANEAF
TRBJ2-2,TRBV6-5,ASSYGGRTGELF
TRBJ2-2,TRBV10-2,ASTSRTSLGTGELF
TRBJ2-7,TRBV7-3,ASSPSGGRGEQY
TRBJ2-7,TRBV4-2,ASSSRTGIYEQY
TRBJ1-1,TRBV7-6,ASSQRGGSPTEAF
TRBJ1-2,TRBV9,ASSPETGSRGDYGYT
TRBJ2-6,TRBV6-4,ASSSQGTGLRGANVLT